These T cell receptor beta chains were read from a single sample in a study of pediatric ulcerative colitis. Clones were read by immunoSEQ multiplex PCR, and TCRdb kept only the in-frame ones, dropping some. Of around 61,000 clones listed, less than 90% were seen once; the top ten hold 3% to 4.5%. Sequences were obtained from blood. These receptors were collected from a boy between 10 and 17 years old with severe ulcerative colitis. The CDR3 runs from the conserved cysteine through the conserved F or W. Each record gives: D gene, J gene, clone size, V gene, CDR3 DNA, CDR3 protein. The D gene is left open where the match is weak. Some rows have no size entry. The others give once, few or many, or a class for an expanded clone.

d_call: .
j_call: TRBJ1-1
clone_size: .
v_call: TRBV14
cdr3_nt: TGTGCCAGCACAAATAAGGGGGGAAGTATCACTGAAGCTTTCTTT
cdr3_aa: CASTNKGGSITEAFF

d_call: .
j_call: TRBJ1-3
clone_size: .
v_call: TRBV11-3
cdr3_nt: TGTGCCAGCAGCTTAGGGGTGGGGCAGGCCGAAGGAAACACCATATATTTT
cdr3_aa: CASSLGVGQAEGNTIYF

d_call: .
j_call: TRBJ2-1
clone_size: .
v_call: TRBV10-2
cdr3_nt: TGCGCCAGCAGTTGGTTCTATGAGCAGTTCTTC
cdr3_aa: CASSWFYEQFF

d_call: TRBD1
j_call: TRBJ1-2
clone_size: .
v_call: TRBV5-1
cdr3_nt: TGCGCCAGCAGCTTTCAAGGACAGGGATTGAGCTACACCTTC
cdr3_aa: CASSFQGQGLSYTF

d_call: TRBD1
j_call: TRBJ2-1
clone_size: .
v_call: TRBV6-6
cdr3_nt: TGTGCCAGCACTCGGACAGGGAGCACCTACAATGAGCAGTTCTTC
cdr3_aa: CASTRTGSTYNEQFF

d_call: .
j_call: TRBJ1-2
clone_size: few
v_call: TRBV7-9
cdr3_nt: TGTGCCAGCAGCCCTACTTACGACCGTCCCCGGGGCTACACCTTC
cdr3_aa: CASSPTYDRPRGYTF

d_call: .
j_call: TRBJ2-7
clone_size: .
v_call: TRBV5-6
cdr3_nt: TGTGCCGGCTCGGTCAGCGGTTACTACGAGCAGTACTTC
cdr3_aa: CAGSVSGYYEQYF

d_call: .
j_call: TRBJ2-4
clone_size: .
v_call: TRBV20-1
cdr3_nt: TGCAGTGCAGGGGGGGTTAACATTCAGTACTTC
cdr3_aa: CSAGGVNIQYF

d_call: TRBD1
j_call: TRBJ1-5
clone_size: once
v_call: TRBV5-1
cdr3_nt: TGCGCCAGCAGCTCGGGACAGGGAACAAATCAGCCCCAGCATTTT
cdr3_aa: CASSSGQGTNQPQHF

d_call: TRBD1
j_call: TRBJ1-3
clone_size: .
v_call: TRBV7-9
cdr3_nt: TGTGCCAGCCATACAGGGGGCCTGGGGGATTCTGGAAACACCATATATTTT
cdr3_aa: CASHTGGLGDSGNTIYF

d_call: .
j_call: TRBJ2-7
clone_size: .
v_call: TRBV27
cdr3_nt: TGTGCCAGCAGTCCCCAATACCGCTACGAGCAGTACTTC
cdr3_aa: CASSPQYRYEQYF

d_call: .
j_call: TRBJ1-5
clone_size: once
v_call: TRBV4-1
cdr3_nt: TGCGCCAGCAGCCAAGATCTGGGTATAGAGCCCCAGCATTTT
cdr3_aa: CASSQDLGIEPQHF

d_call: .
j_call: TRBJ2-1
clone_size: .
v_call: TRBV5-6
cdr3_nt: TGTGCCAGCACCCCTAAGGACAACAAGTACGGCAATGAGCAGTTCTTC
cdr3_aa: CASTPKDNKYGNEQFF

d_call: TRBD2
j_call: TRBJ2-7
clone_size: once
v_call: TRBV10-3
cdr3_nt: TGTGCCATCAGTGAGTCGGCTGGGGGAACAGTCGGACTAGCGGGATACGAGCAGTACTTC
cdr3_aa: CAISESAGGTVGLAGYEQYF

d_call: .
j_call: TRBJ2-4
clone_size: few
v_call: TRBV21-1
cdr3_nt: TGTGCCAGCAGTCAGCAAAGAAAAAACATTCAGTACTTC
cdr3_aa: CASSQQRKNIQYF

d_call: .
j_call: TRBJ1-1
clone_size: few
v_call: TRBV19
cdr3_nt: TGTGCCAGTAGTGTCTTGACAAGCACTGAAGCTTTCTTT
cdr3_aa: CASSVLTSTEAFF

d_call: TRBD2
j_call: TRBJ2-7
clone_size: .
v_call: TRBV7-2
cdr3_nt: TGTGCCAGCAGCTATAGCGGGAAGTTCACCTACGAGCAGTACTTC
cdr3_aa: CASSYSGKFTYEQYF